The present T cell receptor (beta chain) was sequenced within a study of T cell repertoires in cytomegalovirus infection. This clonotype was counted a few times. Its antigen is unknown. TCRdb processed the reads anew with MiXCR; each CDR3 protein has one entry. The table records around 750,000 distinct CDR3 sequences, 32% of them present only once. The source is a human donor in good health (CMV status not recorded). Some clones in this sample may be carry-over from other donors' samples. This specimen consisted of cultured CD8+ T cells from PBMCs, obtained from culture after CMV antigen stimulation.

CDR3 DNA sequence: TGTGCCAGCAGTTTGGGCCAGGGTATGACTGAAGCTTTCTTT. Protein: CASSLGQGMTEAFF. The chain joins TRBV6-8 to TRBJ1-1, with a possible D match to TRBD1 (5 bases). V lost 4 bases, J lost 5 bases, and 14 bases lay in between. The CDR3 totals 14 residues. Germline CDR1 is MNHGY and CDR2 is SAAAGT.